The 21 T cell receptor beta chains in this list originate from one sample, sequenced in a study of shared clonotypes between healthy human individuals. The naive CD8 fraction comprised CD45RO-negative cells positively selected for CCR7 and excluded terminally differentiated effector memory CD45RA+ cells. Measured with immunoSEQ multiplex PCR; TCRdb has only the in-frame clones, and not every one. The profile shows about 580,000 clones, more than 95% of them singletons. The specimen was naive CD8+ T cells sorted from blood. These receptors originate from a man younger than 45 in good health.

The genes are TRBV4-3 and TRBJ2-1; D gene uncertain. Germline CDR1 and CDR2: LGHNA and YSLEER. The CDR3 spans 15 residues. V was clipped by 0 bases and J by 3 bases, with 9 bases between them. The CDR3 reads CASSQERNGYNEQFF. The CDR3 nucleotides are TGCGCCAGCAGCCAAGAGAGGAACGGCTACAATGAGCAGTTCTTC.

The V gene is TRBV28, the J gene TRBJ1-5; D gene unclear. The V gene lost 3 bases and the J gene lost 7 bases, with 10 bases spanning the gap. CDR3 length equals 13 residues. The germline CDR1 and CDR2 sequences are MDHEN and SYDVKM. As DNA, the CDR3 is TGTGCCAGCAGTTTCGACCATCGGCAGCCCCAGCATTTT. This codes for CASSFDHRQPQHF.

The chain has TRBV27 and TRBJ2-7, with TRBD2 as a possible D gene (6 bases). V was cut by 5 bases and J by 2 bases, with 19 bases left in between. This CDR3 comprises 16 residues. Germline-derived CDR1 and CDR2 are MNHEY and SMNVEV (reference sequence). The CDR3 region is CASSPSGGEKTYEQYF. The CDR3 DNA follows: TGTGCCAGCAGTCCCTCGGGCGGGGAGAAGACCTACGAGCAGTACTTC.

This chain links TRBV9 with TRBJ2-7; 8 positions agree with TRBD1. Germline V lookup: CDR1 SGDLS, CDR2 YYNGEE. J lost 0 bases, V lost 2 bases, and 4 bases had no gene match. This CDR3 has 15 amino acids. The CDR3 here is CASSVGQGFSYEQYF. The DNA of the CDR3 is TGTGCCAGCAGCGTCGGACAGGGTTTCTCCTACGAGCAGTACTTC.

V usage is TRBV7-2 and J usage is TRBJ2-5; D remains unclear. The CDR3 spans 13 residues. V lost 3 bases, J lost 1 base, and 6 bases lay in between. Germline lookup yields CDR1 SGHTA and CDR2 FQGNSA. CDR3 in DNA: TGTGCCAGCAGCTTGGATAGCCAAGAGACCCAGTACTTC. Protein product: CASSLDSQETQYF.

The rearrangement uses TRBV7-9 and TRBJ2-7, with 8 bases that match TRBD1. This CDR3 region has 14 residues. Trimming removed 5 bases from V and 5 bases from J; junction bases left unmatched: 8. From germline, CDR1 is SEHNR and CDR2 FQNEAQ (reference sequence). CDR3 amino acids: CASSTTGELDEQYF. The CDR3 DNA reads as TGTGCCAGCAGCACGACAGGGGAGTTGGACGAGCAGTACTTC.

This chain connects TRBV11-2 to TRBJ2-7; D ambiguous. This CDR3 contains 14 residues. Per the germline V gene, CDR1 is SGHAT and CDR2 is FQNNGV. V was pared by 3 bases and J by 5 bases, with 14 bases between. CDR3 sequence: CASSFSIRPNEQYF. DNA for the CDR3: TGTGCCAGCAGCTTTAGTATCCGGCCGAACGAGCAGTACTTC.

The chain joins TRBV27 to TRBJ2-1; D is unresolved. Germline V CDR1 and CDR2: MNHEY, SMNVEV (reference sequence). The V end lost 0 bases, the J end lost 8 bases, and 14 bases lay between the germline ends. The CDR3 is made up of 15 amino acids. The CDR3 nucleotides are TGTGCCAGCAGTTTATCGTCTTGGGTGGTGGATGAGCAGTTCTTC. Its translation is CASSLSSWVVDEQFF.

This clone was observed a single time. The chain recombines TRBV27 with TRBJ2-7; D possibly corresponds to TRBD2 (6 bases). The V and J ends lost 6 bases and 2 bases respectively, with 14 bases between them. In germline, CDR1 is MNHEY, CDR2 SMNVEV (reference sequence). This CDR3 comprises 14 residues. The CDR3 here is CASSLQGEAYEQYF. In DNA form, the CDR3 reads TGTGCCAGCAGCTTACAAGGGGAGGCCTACGAGCAGTACTTC.

The V call is TRBV30, the J call TRBJ2-2; TRBD2 matches at 7 bases. V was pared by 2 bases and J by 2 bases, with 8 bases of the junction left unmatched. The CDR3 length is 16 residues. In germline, CDR1 is GTSNPN, CDR2 SVGIG (reference sequence). The CDR3 DNA reads as TGTGCCTGGAGTCCCCCGGGACTATCTAACACCGGGGAGCTGTTTTTT. It encodes CAWSPPGLSNTGELFF.

The V and J genes are TRBV14 and TRBJ2-1, with D tentatively TRBD2 (10 bases). V was trimmed by 5 bases and J by 3 bases, leaving 29 bases between them. CDR3 length: 20 amino acids. Germline CDR1 is SGHDN and CDR2 is FVKESK. The CDR3 DNA follows: TGTGCCAGCAGCACCTCGGACAGGGGACTAGCGACCCCTTACTACAATGAGCAGTTCTTC. It is translated as CASSTSDRGLATPYYNEQFF. The full variable domain, its missing parts supplied by reference TRBV14 and TRBJ2-1, is EAGVTQFPSHSVIEKGQTVTLRCDPISGHDNLYWYRRVMGKEIKFLLHFVKESKQDESGMPNNRFLAERTGGTYSTLKVQPAELEDSGVYFCASSTSDRGLATPYYNEQFFGPGTRLTVL.

The chain uses TRBV6-6 and TRBJ2-1; 9 nucleotides align to TRBD2. Germline assignment: CDR1 MNHNY and CDR2 SVGAGI (reference sequence). Trimming removed 2 bases from V and 8 bases from J; junction bases left unmatched: 7. The CDR3 sequence is 15 residues long. The CDR3 DNA sequence: TGTGCCAGCAGTTACAGGACTAGCGCTAGCGATGAGCAGTTCTTC. Encoded protein: CASSYRTSASDEQFF.

V gene TRBV11-3 combines with J gene TRBJ2-1; maybe TRBD1 (5 bases). Germline V gene lookup returns CDR1 SGHNT and CDR2 YENEEA. This CDR3 contains 12 residues. Trimming pared 6 bases from V and 5 bases from J, leaving 8 bases between. CDR3 amino acids: CASSSRDNEQFF. CDR3 bases: TGTGCCAGCAGTAGCAGGGACAATGAGCAGTTCTTC.

J is TRBJ2-1 and V is TRBV7-9, with 10 bases fitting TRBD2. This CDR3 region has 16 residues. The junction had 13 bases not matched to a gene; V was cut back by 6 bases and J by 8 bases. Germline loops: CDR1 SEHNR, CDR2 FQNEAQ (reference sequence). As DNA, the CDR3 is TGTGCCAGCAGGGGGGTGGCCCTAGCGGGAGTACATGAGCAGTTCTTC. This sequence encodes CASRGVALAGVHEQFF.

V is TRBV10-1 and J is TRBJ2-1, with TRBD2 matching over 10 bases. Germline CDR1 is WNHNN and CDR2 is SYGVQD (reference sequence). The CDR3 has 14 residues. Unmatched junction bases numbered 2, after V lost 4 bases and J lost 5 bases. CDR3 amino acids: CASSVLAGNNEQFF. CDR3 DNA: TGCGCCAGCAGTGTACTAGCGGGGAACAATGAGCAGTTCTTC.

V and J are TRBV4-1 and TRBJ1-4; D unresolved. V lost 1 base and J lost 3, with 12 bases in between. Per the germline V gene, CDR1 is MGHRA and CDR2 is YSYEKL. The CDR3 extends over 16 amino acids. In DNA, the CDR3 is TGCGCCAGCAGCCAAGCCGTGGTCATTGCTAATGAAAAACTGTTTTTT. Protein: CASSQAVVIANEKLFF.

This CDR3 is CASSYRESSYNEQFF. CDR3 DNA sequence: TGTGCCAGCAGCTACAGGGAAAGCTCCTACAATGAGCAGTTCTTC. The chain has TRBV27 and TRBJ2-1; D perhaps matches TRBD1 (6 bases). Germline CDR1 reads MNHEY; CDR2 reads SMNVEV (reference sequence). The CDR3 has 15 amino acids. V was clipped by 6 bases and J by 0 bases, with 12 bases between them.

Details on this clone: In the same sample, other DNA sequences code for this CDR3. The chain carries TRBV28 and TRBJ2-1; D unresolved. The CDR3 is 14 amino acids. From germline, CDR1 is MDHEN and CDR2 SYDVKM. Trimming took off 2 bases at V and 4 bases at J, with 9 bases between the two ends. The CDR3 spells CASSLGSGYNEQFF. CDR3 in DNA: TGTGCCAGCAGTTTAGGAAGTGGGTACAATGAGCAGTTCTTC. Combining the CDR3 with reference TRBV28 and TRBJ2-1 gives the whole variable domain DVKVTQSSRYLVKRTGEKVFLECVQDMDHENMFWYRQDPGLGLRLIYFSYDVKMKEKGDIPEGYSVSREKKERFSLILESASTNQTSMYLCASSLGSGYNEQFFGPGTRLTVL.

The rearrangement uses TRBV27 and TRBJ2-1, with 8 bases matching TRBD2. V gave up 6 bases and J gave up 15 bases; unmatched junction bases: 16. CDR1 MNHEY and CDR2 SMNVEV come from the germline V gene (reference sequence). The CDR3 has 14 residues. For the CDR3, the DNA is TGTGCCAGCAGAGCGGGGGTCTCAGCGGGATTTATGTTCTTC. Translating gives CASRAGVSAGFMFF.

The chain combines TRBV5-4 with TRBJ2-7, with 9 bases that match TRBD1. This CDR3 spans 14 amino acids. CDR1 is SGHNT and CDR2 is YYREEE in the germline V gene (reference sequence). V lost 3 bases to trimming and J lost 3 bases; unmatched junction nucleotides: 4. This chain's CDR3 is CASSSDRGNYEQYF. CDR3 bases: TGTGCCAGCAGCTCGGACAGGGGCAACTACGAGCAGTACTTC. Drawing the rest from reference TRBV5-4 and TRBJ2-7, the complete variable domain is ETGVTQSPTHLIKTRGQQVTLRCSSQSGHNTVSWYQQALGQGPQFIFQYYREEENGRGNFPPRFSGLQFPNYSSELNVNALELDDSALYLCASSSDRGNYEQYFGPGTRLTVT.

This chain connects TRBV25-1 to TRBJ2-1; D unresolved. Germline-derived CDR1 and CDR2 are MGHDK and SYGVNS. The CDR3 extends over 17 amino acids. V gave up 3 bases and J gave up 6 bases, with 21 bases separating them. The chain's CDR3 is CASSDTAQVGESNEQFF. CDR3 nucleotide sequence: TGTGCCAGCAGTGACACCGCGCAGGTTGGAGAATCCAATGAGCAGTTCTTC.